A selection of T cell receptor beta chains follows, all from one sample in a study of blood T cell repertoires in COVID-19. Here immunoSEQ multiplex PCR was the method, and the copy in TCRdb shows in-frame clones only, minus some. The sample contains fewer than 300,000 clones, 83% of which appear only once. The sequenced sample consisted of peripheral blood. Receptors were obtained from a woman in her sixties or seventies with active or convalescent COVID-19. Both conserved end residues are part of each CDR3. A D gene is named only where the DNA matches it firmly. Size values are once, few and many counts, or a class for expanded clones, and some rows have none.

14	.	TRBV28	TRBJ1-1	.	TGTGCCAGCAGTTTGACTGATTTGAACACTGAAGCTTTCTTT	CASSLTDLNTEAFF
16	TRBD1	TRBV11-2	TRBJ1-3	.	TGTGCCAGCAGCTTAGGCCAGGGGGCACAAGGAAACACCATATATTTT	CASSLGQGAQGNTIYF
13	TRBD1	TRBV30	TRBJ1-1	.	TGTGCCTACTCCCGGACAGGGAACACTGAAGCTTTCTTT	CAYSRTGNTEAFF
14	.	TRBV30	TRBJ2-7	.	TGTGCCTGGAGTGCGGGTAGCGGCGGCTACGAGCAGTACTTC	CAWSAGSGGYEQYF
13	.	TRBV2	TRBJ1-5	.	TGTGCCAGCAGCCAGGAAAGCAATCAGCCCCAGCATTTT	CASSQESNQPQHF
12	.	TRBV21-1	TRBJ1-5	.	TGTGCCAGCAGCGAGTTTATTCAGCCCCAGCATTTT	CASSEFIQPQHF
18	TRBD1	TRBV4-1	TRBJ1-1	.	TGCGCCAGCAGCCAAGAAGGGGAGATCAGGGGGCAGTACACTGAAGCTTTCTTT	CASSQEGEIRGQYTEAFF
11	.	TRBV2	TRBJ2-1	.	TGTGCCAGCACAGGCTTCAATGAGCAGTTCTTC	CASTGFNEQFF
15	.	TRBV7-2	TRBJ2-3	.	TGTGCCAGCAGCTTAGCGGTAATCCTCGGGATTACGCAGTATTTT	CASSLAVILGITQYF
15	.	TRBV5-1	TRBJ2-7	.	TGCGCCAGCAGCCCCCAGGGAACGAATCTGGGCGAGCAGTACTTC	CASSPQGTNLGEQYF
16	TRBD1	TRBV25-1	TRBJ1-3	.	TGTGCCAGCACTGAAGCAGGGGGCCCCGGTGGAAACACCATATATTTT	CASTEAGGPGGNTIYF
16	.	TRBV19	TRBJ1-1	.	TGTGCCAGCAAGACAGTGGGAGGTAGTTCGGACACTGAAGCTTTCTTT	CASKTVGGSSDTEAFF
15	TRBD1	TRBV6-2/TRBV6-3	TRBJ1-1	.	TGTGCCAGCAGTTACGGTTGGGACAGAAACCCCGAAGCTTTCTTT	CASSYGWDRNPEAFF
13	.	TRBV7-2	TRBJ1-1	.	TGTGCCAGCAGCCCCCCCGGAGTGCCTGAAGCTTTCTTT	CASSPPGVPEAFF
16	TRBD1	TRBV5-1	TRBJ2-5	.	TGCGCCAGCAGCCGGAGCGGACAGGGGGGTAAAGAGACCCAGTACTTC	CASSRSGQGGKETQYF
15	TRBD1	TRBV19	TRBJ2-2	.	TGTGCCAGTAGGCCCCCGGGACAGGGTGCTGGGGAGCTGTTTTTT	CASRPPGQGAGELFF
15	TRBD1	TRBV19	TRBJ2-2	once	TGTGCCAGTAGGAAGGGACAGGGCGCCACCGGGGAGCTGTTTTTT	CASRKGQGATGELFF
15	TRBD2	TRBV11-2	TRBJ2-1	.	TGTGCCAGCAGCCTACTAGCGGGAGGCCCCAATGAGCAGTTCTTC	CASSLLAGGPNEQFF
15	TRBD2	TRBV5-1	TRBJ2-1	.	TGCGCCAGCAGCCACGGACTAGCGGGGGGTGATGAGCAGTTCTTC	CASSHGLAGGDEQFF
14	.	TRBV6-5	TRBJ2-7	.	TGTGCCACCGTCACTCCAGGCCTCTCCTACGAGCAGTACTTC	CATVTPGLSYEQYF
13	.	TRBV11-3	TRBJ2-3	.	TGTGCCAGCAGCCGGCCGGAGTCGGATACGCAGTATTTT	CASSRPESDTQYF
11	.	TRBV12-3/TRBV12-4	TRBJ1-2	.	TGTGCCAGCAGTCGACAAAGCGGCTACACCTTC	CASSRQSGYTF
13	.	TRBV10-2	TRBJ1-1	.	TGCGCCAGCAGTGAGACAGGGAGTGGGGAAGCTTTCTTT	CASSETGSGEAFF
15	TRBD1	TRBV19	TRBJ2-7	.	TGTGCCAGTAGTTTCTCGGACAGGAGACCCTACGAGCAGTACTTC	CASSFSDRRPYEQYF
16	TRBD1	TRBV5-1	TRBJ1-1	.	TGCGCCAGCAGCTCAGAAGGGGGCCGGGGGAACACTGAAGCTTTCTTT	CASSSEGGRGNTEAFF
16	TRBD2	TRBV3-1/TRBV3-2	TRBJ2-3	.	TGTGCCAGCAGCCAAGGACTAGCGGGGGGGGTGGATACGCAGTATTTT	CASSQGLAGGVDTQYF
14	.	TRBV11-1	TRBJ2-7	few	TGTGCCAGCAGCTTAGCGCGCCACTCCTACGAGCAGTACTTC	CASSLARHSYEQYF
12	.	TRBV14	TRBJ1-4	few	TGTGCCAGCAGCCAAGGTGGCGAAAAACTGTTTTTT	CASSQGGEKLFF
12	.	TRBV12-5	TRBJ2-5	.	TGTGCTAGTGGTTCGGGCCAAGAGACCCAGTACTTC	CASGSGQETQYF
13	TRBD1	TRBV25-1	TRBJ1-1	.	TGTGCCGGCAGAGGACAGGGGTACACTGAAGCTTTCTTT	CAGRGQGYTEAFF
15	.	TRBV6-6	TRBJ2-3	.	TGTGCCAGCAGTTACGACGTTGTCTTAGGGGGTACGCAGTATTTT	CASSYDVVLGGTQYF
13	.	TRBV12-3/TRBV12-4	TRBJ2-5	once	TGTGCCAGCAGTTTATACCAGATAGAGACCCAGTACTTC	CASSLYQIETQYF
18	TRBD2	TRBV5-1	TRBJ2-1	.	TGCGCCAGCAGCTTGGCGGGCCTAGCGGTCGATTTTAACAATGAGCAGTTCTTC	CASSLAGLAVDFNNEQFF
17	.	TRBV27	TRBJ2-7	.	TGTGCCAGCAGTCTCCTGGGGATTGGGGAGTACGCAGGCGAGCAGTACTTC	CASSLLGIGEYAGEQYF
15	.	TRBV18	TRBJ2-5	once	TGTGCCAGCTCACCCCTCCTAGCGCCTAAAGAGACCCAGTACTTC	CASSPLLAPKETQYF
17	.	TRBV19	TRBJ2-1	.	TGTGCCAGTAGCCCTAGAAAGGCCGGGAGCTTGGACAATGAGCAGTTCTTC	CASSPRKAGSLDNEQFF
13	.	TRBV5-1	TRBJ2-3	.	TGCGCCAGCAGCCCCCCCCAGGGCGATACGCAGTATTTT	CASSPPQGDTQYF
16	TRBD2	TRBV7-2	TRBJ2-3	.	TGTGCCAGCAGCTTAGAGCTAGCGGGAGGGTCAGATACGCAGTATTTT	CASSLELAGGSDTQYF
16	TRBD1	TRBV3-1/TRBV3-2	TRBJ1-1	.	TGTGCCAGCAGCCAATATGCCGGGACAGGGGACACTGAAGCTTTCTTT	CASSQYAGTGDTEAFF
15	.	TRBV9	TRBJ1-2	once	TGTGCCAGCAGCCCCGGAAGCTCAGGGAACTATGGCTACACCTTC	CASSPGSSGNYGYTF
17	.	TRBV5-1	TRBJ2-1	once	TGCGCCAGCACCTCGGGGCGTGCGGGGAGCTCCTACAATGAGCAGTTCTTC	CASTSGRAGSSYNEQFF
15	TRBD1	TRBV19	TRBJ1-1	.	TGTGCCAGTAGTAAGACAGGGGGCTTGAACACTGAAGCTTTCTTT	CASSKTGGLNTEAFF
18	.	TRBV7-9	TRBJ1-5	.	TGTGCCAGCAGCTTTATATACTCCGGGGACTCGGGCAATCAGCCCCAGCATTTT	CASSFIYSGDSGNQPQHF
15	.	TRBV7-2	TRBJ2-1	.	TGTGCCAGCAGCCGCGGGGCGGAAGGCTACAATGAGCAGTTCTTC	CASSRGAEGYNEQFF
16	TRBD1	TRBV6-1	TRBJ2-7	.	TGTGCCAGCAGTGCCTCACAGGGGGCGCGAACCTACGAGCAGTACTTC	CASSASQGARTYEQYF
14	.	TRBV2	TRBJ1-3	once	TGTGCCAGCAGTGACAGGTCCGCTGGAAACACCATATATTTT	CASSDRSAGNTIYF
13	.	TRBV6-5	TRBJ2-2	.	TGTGCCAGCAGCAGGCATGGCGCCGGGGAGCTGTTTTTT	CASSRHGAGELFF
14	.	TRBV2	TRBJ2-1	.	TGTGCCAGCAACGCCGGACCTTATACGGGGGTGCAGTTCTTC	CASNAGPYTGVQFF